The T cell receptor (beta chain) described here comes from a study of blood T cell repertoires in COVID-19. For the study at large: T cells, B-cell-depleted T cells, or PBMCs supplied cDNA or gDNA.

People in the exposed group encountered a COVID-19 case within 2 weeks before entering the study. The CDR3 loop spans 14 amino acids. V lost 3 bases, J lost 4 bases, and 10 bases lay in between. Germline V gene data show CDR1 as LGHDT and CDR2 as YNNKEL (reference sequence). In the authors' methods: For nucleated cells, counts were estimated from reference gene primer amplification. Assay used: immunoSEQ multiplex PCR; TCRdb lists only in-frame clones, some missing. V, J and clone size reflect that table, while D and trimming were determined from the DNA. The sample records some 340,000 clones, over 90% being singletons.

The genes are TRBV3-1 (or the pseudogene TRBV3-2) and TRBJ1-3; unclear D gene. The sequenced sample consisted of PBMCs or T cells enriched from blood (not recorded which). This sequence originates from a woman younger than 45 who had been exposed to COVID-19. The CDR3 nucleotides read TGTGCCAGCAGCCATGCCTCCGGGGGAAACACCATATATTTT. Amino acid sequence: CASSHASGGNTIYF.